This T cell receptor (beta chain) came from a study of T cell repertoires in cytomegalovirus infection. About the study: HLA-B-restricted CMV epitopes that are well studied were used alongside recently identified HLA-C-restricted ones. CMV infection plus the matching HLA type was flagged by public TCR beta signatures. Points from the study as a whole: The ex vivo response was dominated by HLA-C-restricted CMV-specific TCR beta clonotypes. Cumulative public TCR beta family frequency identified carriers of CMV plus the relevant HLA.

As regards this clonotype: Its antigen is not identified.

Each CDR3 protein gets one entry after TCRdb re-called the reads with MiXCR. Of roughly 700,000 distinct CDR3 sequences in the sample, about 30% were seen once. The CDR3 runs 14 residues. Deletions cut 3 bases from V and 2 bases from J, with 11 bases between. The chain has TRBV23-1 and TRBJ2-7; possibly TRBD1 or TRBD2 for D (5 bases each). Being an ORF, TRBV23-1 has a function that is uncertain. The sequence was collected from a human donor in good health (CMV status not recorded). Some clones in this sample may be carry-over from other donors' samples. Sequencing used cultured PBMCs, obtained from culture after CMV antigen stimulation. CDR3 loop: CASSHVGDPYEQYF. DNA of the CDR3: TGCGCCAGCAGTCACGTGGGGGACCCCTACGAGCAGTACTTC.